This is a list of T cell receptor beta chains from one sample in a study of cytomegalovirus exposure and HLA in healthy donors. Profiling relied on immunoSEQ multiplex PCR, and the TCRdb table lists in-frame clones only, not all of them. This sample carries under 150,000 clones, 84% of them seen once, and the ten largest clones take roughly 2.5%. The material sequenced was PBMCs. These receptors came from a middle-aged man in good health and CMV-seronegative. Both conserved end residues are part of each CDR3. Some rows mark clone size as missing; the rest say once, few, many or name a class of expanded clone.

>TRBV9|TRBJ2-5|NA
CASSADLGETQYF
>TRBV7-8|TRBJ2-2|NA
CAGGGREGRIVGELFF
>TRBV9|TRBJ1-1|NA
CASSVGGDTEAFF
>TRBV15|TRBJ2-7|NA
CATSGLRNEQYF
>TRBV21-1|TRBJ2-6|few
CASSKDPAGANVLTF
>TRBV25-1|TRBJ1-2|NA
CASSELQGNGYTF
>TRBV19|TRBJ1-1|NA
CASSLARGTEAFF
>TRBV5-1|TRBJ2-1|NA
CASSSGTTDYNEQFF
>TRBV5-6|TRBJ1-2|NA
CASRKTGERGYTF
>TRBV2|TRBJ2-3|NA
CASSDEGQGADTQYF
>TRBV19|TRBJ2-1|once
CASSAPGSSYNEQFF
>TRBV6-1|TRBJ2-5|NA
CASSEVQDFQETQYF
>TRBV7-2|TRBJ2-3|NA
CASSRRGTDTQYF
>TRBV2|TRBJ2-7|NA
CATRTGQYTYEQYF
>TRBV7-3|TRBJ2-3|NA
CASRRGQQTDTQYF
>TRBV29-1|TRBJ2-7|once
CSVLGGDSASYEQYF
>TRBV7-8|TRBJ2-3|NA
CASSLVAGGRFSTDTQYF
>TRBV30|TRBJ1-6|NA
CAWSLTPGATLNSPLHF
>TRBV5-4|TRBJ1-1|NA
CASSLGQLGMSPEAFF
>TRBV5-1|TRBJ2-3|NA
CASSPYSGGGTDTQYF
>TRBV6-5|TRBJ2-7|NA
CASSPRQGTYEQYF
>TRBV7-3|TRBJ2-5|NA
CASSRTGGETQYF
>TRBV30|TRBJ2-7|NA
CAWSRQGYEQYF
>TRBV12-5|TRBJ1-3|NA
CASGLLLGNTIYF
>TRBV6-4|TRBJ2-2|NA
CARCRDRRTGELFF
>TRBV6-5|TRBJ2-5|NA
CASSPRGQVGTQYF
>TRBV19|TRBJ1-5|NA
CASSIVYRNQPQHF
>TRBV7-9|TRBJ1-4|NA
CASSLVPRDMDEKLFF
>TRBV5-1|TRBJ1-1|NA
CASSFGQGGAEAFF
>TRBV6-5|TRBJ2-2|NA
CASSSPLGGPGELFF
>TRBV15|TRBJ1-1|NA
CATSRGAGREGRTEAFF
>TRBV5-1|TRBJ2-3|once
CASRWTALQDTQYF
>TRBV5-1|TRBJ2-3|NA
CASSYGQGDTQYF
>TRBV6-5|TRBJ1-1|NA
CASRIDRGNTEAFF
>TRBV7-9|TRBJ2-7|once
CASSPRTGKTYEQYF
>TRBV11-2|TRBJ2-3|NA
CASSSGFGTDTQYF